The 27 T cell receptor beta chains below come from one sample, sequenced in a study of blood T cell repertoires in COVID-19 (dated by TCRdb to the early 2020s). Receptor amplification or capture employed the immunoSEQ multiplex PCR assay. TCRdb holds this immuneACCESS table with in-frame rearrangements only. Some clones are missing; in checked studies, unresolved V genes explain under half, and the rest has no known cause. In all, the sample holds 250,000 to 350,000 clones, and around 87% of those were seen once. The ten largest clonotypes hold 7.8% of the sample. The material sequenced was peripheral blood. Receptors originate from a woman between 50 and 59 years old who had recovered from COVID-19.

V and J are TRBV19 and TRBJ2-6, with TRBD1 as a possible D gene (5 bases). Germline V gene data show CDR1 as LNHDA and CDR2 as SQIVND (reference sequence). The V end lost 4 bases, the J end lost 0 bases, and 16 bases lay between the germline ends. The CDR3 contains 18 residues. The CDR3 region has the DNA TGTGCCAGTAGTACATGGACACGTACACTCTCTGGGGCCAACGTCCTGACTTTC. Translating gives CASSTWTRTLSGANVLTF.

CDR3 bases: TGTGCCAGTAGTATAGATGTCAACACAGATACGCAGTATTTT. Its protein is CASSIDVNTDTQYF. The J gene is TRBJ2-3, the V gene TRBV19; no reliable D call. CDR1 is LNHDA and CDR2 is SQIVND in the germline V gene (reference sequence). The CDR3 loop spans 14 amino acids. V lost 0 bases and J lost 2, with 6 bases in between.

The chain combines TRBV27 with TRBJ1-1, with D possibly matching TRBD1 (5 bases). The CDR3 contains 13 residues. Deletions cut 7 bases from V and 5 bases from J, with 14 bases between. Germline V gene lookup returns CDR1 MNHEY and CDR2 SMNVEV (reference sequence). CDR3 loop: CASNPTDKTEAFF. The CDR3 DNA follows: TGTGCCAGCAATCCGACAGACAAAACTGAAGCTTTCTTT.

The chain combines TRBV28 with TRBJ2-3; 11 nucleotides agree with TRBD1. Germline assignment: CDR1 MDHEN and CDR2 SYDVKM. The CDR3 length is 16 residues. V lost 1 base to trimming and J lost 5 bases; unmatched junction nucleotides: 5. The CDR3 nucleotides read TGTGCCAGCAGTTTATATCGGGACAGGGGGGGAGATACGCAGTATTTT. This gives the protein CASSLYRDRGGDTQYF.

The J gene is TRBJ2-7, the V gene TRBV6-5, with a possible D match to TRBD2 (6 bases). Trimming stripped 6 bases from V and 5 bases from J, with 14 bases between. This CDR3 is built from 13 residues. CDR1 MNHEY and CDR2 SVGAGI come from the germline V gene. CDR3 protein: CASSWRDLDEQYF. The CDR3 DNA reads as TGTGCCAGCAGCTGGAGGGATTTAGACGAGCAGTACTTC.

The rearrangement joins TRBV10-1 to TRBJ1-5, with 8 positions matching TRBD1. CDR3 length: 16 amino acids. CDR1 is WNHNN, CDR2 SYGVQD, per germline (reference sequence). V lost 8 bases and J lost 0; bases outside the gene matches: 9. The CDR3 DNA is TGCGCCAGCGGGAGAGACAGGGGATATAGCAATCAGCCCCAGCATTTT. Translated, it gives CASGRDRGYSNQPQHF.

The CDR3 protein is CASSVGQASSGNTIYF. DNA for the CDR3: TGCGCCAGCAGCGTGGGACAGGCGAGCTCTGGAAACACCATATATTTT. The chain has TRBV5-1 and TRBJ1-3; 8 nucleotides align to TRBD1. Unmatched junction bases numbered 6, after V lost 4 bases and J lost 0 bases. From germline, CDR1 is SGHRS and CDR2 YFSETQ. There are 16 residues in the CDR3.

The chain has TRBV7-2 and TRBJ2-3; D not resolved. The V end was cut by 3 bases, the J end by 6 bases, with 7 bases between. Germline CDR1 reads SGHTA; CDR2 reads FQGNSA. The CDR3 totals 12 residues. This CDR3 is CASSFLLDTQYF. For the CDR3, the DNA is TGTGCCAGCAGCTTTCTCCTGGATACGCAGTATTTT.

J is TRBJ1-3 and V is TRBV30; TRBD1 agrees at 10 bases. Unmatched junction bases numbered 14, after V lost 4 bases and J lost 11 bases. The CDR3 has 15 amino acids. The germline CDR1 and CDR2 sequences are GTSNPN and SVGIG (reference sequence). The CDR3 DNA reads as TGTGCCTGGAAACCACCGGGACAGGGGTTTCTGTCCATATATTTT. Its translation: CAWKPPGQGFLSIYF.

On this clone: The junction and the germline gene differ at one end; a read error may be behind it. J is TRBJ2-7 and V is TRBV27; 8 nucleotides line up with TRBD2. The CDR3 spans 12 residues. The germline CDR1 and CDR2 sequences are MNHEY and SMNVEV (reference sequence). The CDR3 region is CASRPTGGVGVF. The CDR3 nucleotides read TGTGCCAGCAGACCCACGGGAGGGGTGGGGGTCTTC.

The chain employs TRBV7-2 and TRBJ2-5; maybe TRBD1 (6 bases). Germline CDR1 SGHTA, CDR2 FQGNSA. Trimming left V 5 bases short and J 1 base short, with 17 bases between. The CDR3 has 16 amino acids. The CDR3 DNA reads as TGTGCCAGCAGCCCGACACAGGGCTTATCCCAAGAGACCCAGTACTTC. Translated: CASSPTQGLSQETQYF.

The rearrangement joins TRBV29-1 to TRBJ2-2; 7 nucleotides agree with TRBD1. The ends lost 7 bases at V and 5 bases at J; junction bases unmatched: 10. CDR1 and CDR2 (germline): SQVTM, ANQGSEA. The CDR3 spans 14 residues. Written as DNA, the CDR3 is TGCAGCGGCCTAATCAAACAGGGGACCGGGGAGCTGTTTTTT. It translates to CSGLIKQGTGELFF.

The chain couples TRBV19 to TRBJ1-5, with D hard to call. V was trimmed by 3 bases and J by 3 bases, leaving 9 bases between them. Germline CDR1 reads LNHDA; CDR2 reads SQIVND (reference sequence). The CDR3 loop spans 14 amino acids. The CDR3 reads CASSILADNQPQHF. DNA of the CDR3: TGTGCCAGTAGTATTCTGGCGGACAATCAGCCCCAGCATTTT.

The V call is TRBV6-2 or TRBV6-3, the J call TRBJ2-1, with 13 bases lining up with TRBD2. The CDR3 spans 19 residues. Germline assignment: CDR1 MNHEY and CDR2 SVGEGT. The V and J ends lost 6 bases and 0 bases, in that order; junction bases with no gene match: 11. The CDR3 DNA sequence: TGTGCCAGCAGCCCCACACTAGCGGGGGGGCTGAGCTCCTACAATGAGCAGTTCTTC. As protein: CASSPTLAGGLSSYNEQFF.

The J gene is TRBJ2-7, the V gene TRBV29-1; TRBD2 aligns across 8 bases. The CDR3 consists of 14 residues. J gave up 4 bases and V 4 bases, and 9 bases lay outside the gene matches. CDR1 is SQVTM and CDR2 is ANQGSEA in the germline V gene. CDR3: CSVVSGSRSYEQYF. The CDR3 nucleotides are TGCAGCGTTGTAAGCGGGAGTCGATCGTACGAGCAGTACTTC.

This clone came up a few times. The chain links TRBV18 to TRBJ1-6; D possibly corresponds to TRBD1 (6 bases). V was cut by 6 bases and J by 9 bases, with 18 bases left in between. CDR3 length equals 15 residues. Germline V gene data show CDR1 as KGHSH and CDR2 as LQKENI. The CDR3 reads CASSADRSSGSPLHF. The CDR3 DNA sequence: TGTGCCAGCTCCGCGGACAGATCTAGTGGTTCACCCCTCCACTTT.

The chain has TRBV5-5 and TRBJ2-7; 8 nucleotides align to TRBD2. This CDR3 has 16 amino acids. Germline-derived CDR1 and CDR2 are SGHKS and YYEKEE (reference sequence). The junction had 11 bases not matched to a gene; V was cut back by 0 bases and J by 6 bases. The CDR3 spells CASSLGAGGLSGEQYF. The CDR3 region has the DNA TGTGCCAGCAGCTTGGGGGCGGGGGGCCTCAGCGGCGAGCAGTACTTC. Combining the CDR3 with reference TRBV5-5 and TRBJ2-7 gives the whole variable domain DAGVTQSPTHLIKTRGQQVTLRCSPISGHKSVSWYQQVLGQGPQFIFQYYEKEERGRGNFPDRFSARQFPNYSSELNVNALLLGDSALYLCASSLGAGGLSGEQYFGPGTRLTVT.

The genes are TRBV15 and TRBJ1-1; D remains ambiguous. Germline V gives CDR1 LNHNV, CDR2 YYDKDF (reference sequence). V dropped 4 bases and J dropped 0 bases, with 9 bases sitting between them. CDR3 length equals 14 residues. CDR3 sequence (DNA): TGTGCCACCAGCACATACAGCCTGAACACTGAAGCTTTCTTT. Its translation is CATSTYSLNTEAFF.

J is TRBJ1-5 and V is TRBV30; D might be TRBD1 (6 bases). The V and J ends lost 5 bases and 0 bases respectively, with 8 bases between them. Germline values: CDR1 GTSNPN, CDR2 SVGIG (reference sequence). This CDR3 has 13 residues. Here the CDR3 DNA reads TGTGCCTGGCAGGGGTCTAGCAATCAGCCCCAGCATTTT. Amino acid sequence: CAWQGSSNQPQHF.

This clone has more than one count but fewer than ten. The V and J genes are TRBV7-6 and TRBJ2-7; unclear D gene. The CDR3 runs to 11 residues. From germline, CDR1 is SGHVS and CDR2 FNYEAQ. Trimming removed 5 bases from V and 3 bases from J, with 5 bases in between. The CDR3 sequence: CASSTNYEQYF. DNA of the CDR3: TGTGCCAGCAGCACTAACTACGAGCAGTACTTC.

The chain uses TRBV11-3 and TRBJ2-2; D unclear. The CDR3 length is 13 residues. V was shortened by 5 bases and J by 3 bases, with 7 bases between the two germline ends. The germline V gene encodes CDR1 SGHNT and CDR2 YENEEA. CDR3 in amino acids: CASSLFDTGELFF. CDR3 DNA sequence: TGTGCCAGCAGCCTCTTTGACACCGGGGAGCTGTTTTTT.

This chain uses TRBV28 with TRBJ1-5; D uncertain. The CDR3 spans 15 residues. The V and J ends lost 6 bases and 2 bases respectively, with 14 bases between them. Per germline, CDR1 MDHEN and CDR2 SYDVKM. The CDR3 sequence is CASRPLSPGNQPQHF. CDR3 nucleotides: TGTGCCAGCAGACCCCTGTCCCCAGGCAATCAGCCCCAGCATTTT.

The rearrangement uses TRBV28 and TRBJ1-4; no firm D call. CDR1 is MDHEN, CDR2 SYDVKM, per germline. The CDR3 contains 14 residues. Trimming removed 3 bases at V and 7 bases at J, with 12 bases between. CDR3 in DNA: TGTGCCAGCAGTTTGAGGGCCAGGAGTGAAAAACTGTTTTTT. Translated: CASSLRARSEKLFF.

DNA for the CDR3: TGCGCCAGCAGCTTGTCCCTAGCGGGACTAGCGAACACCGGGGAGCTGTTTTTT. It is translated as CASSLSLAGLANTGELFF. The chain links TRBV5-1 to TRBJ2-2, with 9 nucleotides matching TRBD2. The V gene's germline CDR1 is SGHRS and CDR2 YFSETQ. The CDR3 is made up of 18 amino acids. The V gene end was trimmed by 1 base and the J gene end by 0 bases; junction bases not matched to a gene: 7.

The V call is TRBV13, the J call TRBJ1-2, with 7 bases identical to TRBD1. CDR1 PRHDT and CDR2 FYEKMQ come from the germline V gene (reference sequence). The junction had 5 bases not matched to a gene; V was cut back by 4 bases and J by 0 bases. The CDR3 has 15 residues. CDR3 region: CASSSGTATNYGYTF. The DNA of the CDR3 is TGTGCCAGCAGCTCGGGGACAGCTACTAACTATGGCTACACCTTC.

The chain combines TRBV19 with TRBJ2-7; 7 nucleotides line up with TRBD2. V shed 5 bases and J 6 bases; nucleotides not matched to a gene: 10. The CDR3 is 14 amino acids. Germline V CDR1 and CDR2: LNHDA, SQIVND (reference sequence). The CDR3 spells CASSFRTSWGEQYF. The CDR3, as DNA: TGTGCCAGTAGTTTCAGGACTAGTTGGGGCGAGCAGTACTTC.

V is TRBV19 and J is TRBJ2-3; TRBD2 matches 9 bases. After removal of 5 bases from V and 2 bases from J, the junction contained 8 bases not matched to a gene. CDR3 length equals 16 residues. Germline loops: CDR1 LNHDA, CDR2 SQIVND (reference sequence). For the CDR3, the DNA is TGTGCCAGTAGTGTTGATAGCGGGGGAGCCACAGATACGCAGTATTTT. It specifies CASSVDSGGATDTQYF.